Below are 17 T cell receptor beta chains sequenced from a single sample in a study of monozygotic twins with inflammatory bowel disease. TCRdb re-called the 5' RACE reads; one entry per CDR3 protein, DNA not given. Recorded here are around 47,000 distinct CDR3 sequences; the top ten clones represent around 5.3%. The material sequenced was blood. These TCRs come from a human donor with ulcerative colitis or Crohn's disease, or a healthy co-twin of an affected twin (not recorded which).

J is TRBJ2-7 and V is TRBV10-1; no DNA is available, so the TRBD2 call from TCRdb remains unchecked. Germline CDR1 WNHNN, CDR2 SYGVQD (reference sequence). The CDR3 length is 16 residues. The CDR3 spells CATSLRHPNLSYEQYF.

The gene calls are TRBV12-3 or TRBV12-4 and TRBJ1-1. The CDR3 has 13 amino acids. This CDR3 is CASSFKAIAEAFF.

V usage is TRBV7-2 and J usage is TRBJ2-7. CDR1 and CDR2 (germline): SGHTA, FQGNSA. The CDR3 is made up of 14 amino acids. The CDR3 loop reads CASSEPGRTYEQYF.

The chain has TRBV20-1 and TRBJ1-2. Per germline, CDR1 DFQATT and CDR2 SNEGSKA (reference sequence). This CDR3 spans 14 amino acids. CDR3 region: CSARDGDGTVGYTF.

The J gene is TRBJ2-1, the V gene TRBV6-1; TCRdb lists TRBD1, though no DNA is available to test this call. The CDR3 runs to 14 residues. CDR1 MNHNS and CDR2 SASEGT come from the germline V gene. The CDR3 here is CASNSLAGENEQFF.

CDR3 sequence: CASRVPGFNYGYTF. V usage is TRBV19 and J usage is TRBJ1-2; TCRdb reports TRBD1, a call that lacks DNA to check it against. The CDR3 contains 14 residues. Germline CDR1 and CDR2: LNHDA and SQIVND (reference sequence).

This CDR3 reads CASSPSRTGGAYEQYF. The rearrangement joins TRBV27 to TRBJ2-7; absent DNA, TCRdb's TRBD1 call cannot be checked. The CDR3 has 16 residues. Germline assignment: CDR1 MNHEY and CDR2 SMNVEV (reference sequence).

The rearrangement joins TRBV20-1 to TRBJ1-4. Germline loops: CDR1 DFQATT, CDR2 SNEGSKA (reference sequence). The CDR3 length is 13 residues. The CDR3 spells CSAPRGVRWELFF.

V usage is TRBV20-1 and J usage is TRBJ2-1; TCRdb reports TRBD1, a call that lacks DNA to check it against. This CDR3 is built from 14 residues. CDR1 is DFQATT, CDR2 SNEGSKA, per germline (reference sequence). CDR3: CSARDPRQNNEQFF.

This chain uses TRBV12-3 or TRBV12-4 with TRBJ2-7; TCRdb proposes TRBD1, but this gene call is untestable without DNA. This CDR3 has 17 amino acids. CDR3 amino acids: CASSYDLRGNSQGEQYF.

V gene TRBV12-3 or TRBV12-4 combines with J gene TRBJ2-1; the D call of TRBD2 rests on TCRdb alone, since no DNA is present to check it. The CDR3 runs 14 residues. The CDR3: CASSLVAVNNEQFF.

The chain employs TRBV7-8 and TRBJ2-2; lacking DNA, the TRBD1 call made by TCRdb goes unchecked. The CDR3 runs 14 residues. Germline values: CDR1 SGHVS, CDR2 FQNEAQ. CDR3 protein: CASSFPGPTGELFF.

The chain is built from TRBV20-1 and TRBJ2-7; TCRdb designates TRBD1, a call that cannot be tested without DNA. The CDR3 is made up of 13 amino acids. CDR1 is DFQATT and CDR2 is SNEGSKA in the germline V gene (reference sequence). The CDR3 sequence: CSAREPGTYEQYF.

The chain carries TRBV4-3 and TRBJ2-3; TCRdb reports TRBD2, a call that lacks DNA to check it against. The CDR3 totals 18 residues. Germline V CDR1 and CDR2: LGHNA, YSLEER. The CDR3 spells CASSQDPLRSGGTDTQYF.

The J gene is TRBJ2-2, the V gene TRBV9; TCRdb picks TRBD1, but there is no DNA to check that call. CDR3 size: 15 residues. In germline, CDR1 is SGDLS, CDR2 YYNGEE. This CDR3 is CASSSQGAGTGELFF.

The CDR3 sequence: CASSRPKTPLGEKLFF. The V call is TRBV3-1, the J call TRBJ1-4; TCRdb names TRBD1, which stays unverified in the absence of DNA. This CDR3 contains 16 residues. Germline loops: CDR1 LGHDT, CDR2 YNNKEL (reference sequence).

The rearrangement joins TRBV3-1 to TRBJ1-2; as DNA is missing, the TRBD1 call by TCRdb cannot be tested. The CDR3 length is 14 residues. Germline V gene sequence: CDR1 LGHDT, CDR2 YNNKEL (reference sequence). This chain's CDR3 is CASSLTTGQAGYTF.